This T cell receptor beta chain is drawn from a study of T-cell memory formation after mild COVID-19. Each CDR3 protein gets one entry after TCRdb re-called the 5' RACE reads with MiXCR. The data show 65,000 to 90,000 distinct CDR3 sequences, about 15% seen once. About this clonotype itself: What it binds is unknown.

Broader study findings: Certain responding clones were present in pre-infection memory, suggesting participation of cross-reactive memory. Clones shrinking from day 15 to 85 showed even CD4/CD8 mixes; later expanders tilted CD4+.

There are 12 residues in the CDR3. The trim removed 8 bases at V and 2 bases at J, leaving 3 bases unmatched. The chain has TRBV23-1 and TRBJ2-7; 7 bases agree with TRBD1. TRBV23-1 belongs to the ORF category, with a function that is uncertain. The sequenced sample was PBMCs or a T cell subset sorted from them (not recorded which). The receptor's source is an adult woman who had mild COVID-19 (a few samples of this study predate the infection). Cell type and time point are not known. For the CDR3, the DNA is TGCGCCAGCCGGACAGGCACCTACGAGCAGTACTTC. This encodes CASRTGTYEQYF.